The 10 T cell receptor beta chains given below trace back to one sample, sequenced in a study of shared clonotypes between healthy human individuals. The protocol was immunoSEQ multiplex PCR, while the TCRdb copy is restricted to in-frame clones and leaves out a portion. The profile shows approximately 810,000 clones, 90% to 95% of them singletons. Terminally differentiated effector memory CD45RA+ cells were excluded by CCR7 positive selection of CD45RO-negative cells. The material sequenced was naive CD8+ T cells sorted from blood. The receptors stem from a young man in good health.

CDR3 amino acids: CASSLEVGRWSTDTQYF. The CDR3 DNA follows: TGTGCCAGCAGCTTAGAAGTGGGAAGGTGGAGCACAGATACGCAGTATTTT. The J gene is TRBJ2-3, the V gene TRBV7-6, with D unresolved. The germline V gene has CDR1 SGHVS and CDR2 FNYEAQ. This CDR3 comprises 17 residues. Trimming cost V 1 base and J 0 bases, with 14 bases left between them. Full variable domain (remainder filled in from reference TRBV7-6 and TRBJ2-3): GAGVSQSPRYKVTKRGQDVALRCDPISGHVSLYWYRQALGQGPEFLTYFNYEAQQDKSGLPNDRFSAERPEGSISTLTIQRTEQRDSAMYRCASSLEVGRWSTDTQYFGPGTRLTVL.

The CDR3 spells CASSPVASSYNEQFF. The CDR3 nucleotides read TGTGCCAGCAGCCCCGTAGCCAGCTCCTACAATGAGCAGTTCTTC. The gene calls are TRBV6-6 and TRBJ2-1, with D unresolved. This CDR3 contains 15 residues. Germline assignment: CDR1 MNHNY and CDR2 SVGAGI (reference sequence). V gave up 6 bases and J gave up 0 bases, with 12 bases separating them.

This clone was seen once. The rearrangement links TRBV29-1 to TRBJ2-2, with D possibly matching TRBD1 (6 bases). Germline lookup yields CDR1 SQVTM and CDR2 ANQGSEA. Trimming left V 1 base short and J 5 bases short, with 11 bases between. The CDR3 totals 14 residues. CDR3 DNA sequence: TGCAGCGTTGAAGCTGGGGGCAAGACCGGGGAGCTGTTTTTT. It yields the protein CSVEAGGKTGELFF.

V usage is TRBV7-9 and J usage is TRBJ2-1, with D possibly being TRBD1 or TRBD2 (5 bases each). Per germline, CDR1 SEHNR and CDR2 FQNEAQ (reference sequence). The CDR3 is 14 amino acids. The V end was cut by 8 bases, the J end by 7 bases, with 18 bases between. CDR3 amino acids: CASLAGAARNEQFF. The CDR3 DNA reads as TGTGCCAGCCTTGCCGGGGCCGCCCGTAATGAGCAGTTCTTC.

The rearrangement joins TRBV9 to TRBJ2-2; no reliable D call. Germline V CDR1 and CDR2: SGDLS, YYNGEE. V dropped 4 bases and J dropped 4 bases, with 11 bases sitting between them. This CDR3 is 14 amino acids long. The CDR3 DNA reads as TGTGCCAGCAGCTCTGGGTCCTTCACCGGGGAGCTGTTTTTT. The encoded protein is CASSSGSFTGELFF.

The chain is built from TRBV28 and TRBJ2-7, with a possible D match to TRBD1 (6 bases). Trimming left V 6 bases short and J 2 bases short, with 11 bases between. In germline, CDR1 is MDHEN, CDR2 SYDVKM. CDR3 length equals 13 residues. CDR3 DNA: TGTGCCAGCAGAGTGCAGGGGACCTACGAGCAGTACTTC. It codes for CASRVQGTYEQYF.

The chain has TRBV7-9 and TRBJ2-7, with D perhaps TRBD1 (6 bases). Germline values: CDR1 SEHNR, CDR2 FQNEAQ (reference sequence). The CDR3 runs to 13 residues. V shed 5 bases and J shed 1 base, with 9 bases lying between them. For the CDR3, the DNA is TGTGCCAGCAGCGGTACAGGGTCCTACGAGCAGTACTTC. As protein: CASSGTGSYEQYF.

This clone was recorded once. This chain links TRBV29-1 with TRBJ2-7, with TRBD2 matching 11 bases. Germline V gene sequence: CDR1 SQVTM, CDR2 ANQGSEA. Trimming cost V 1 base and J 0 bases; bases outside gene matches: 5. The CDR3 has 16 residues. The CDR3 region has the DNA TGCAGCGTTGAAGGGCAGACTAGCGGGATCTCCTACGAGCAGTACTTC. Its translation: CSVEGQTSGISYEQYF.

This chain uses TRBV27 with TRBJ2-2; D not resolved. V lost 8 bases, J lost 2 bases, and 12 bases lay in between. Germline V gives CDR1 MNHEY, CDR2 SMNVEV (reference sequence). The CDR3 totals 14 residues. The CDR3 is CASEPQENTGELFF. The CDR3 DNA sequence: TGTGCCAGCGAACCCCAAGAAAACACCGGGGAGCTGTTTTTT.

V and J are TRBV27 and TRBJ1-2; the match to TRBD1 covers 8 bases. Germline V gene sequence: CDR1 MNHEY, CDR2 SMNVEV (reference sequence). The CDR3 contains 14 residues. V lost 4 bases and J lost 6; bases outside the gene matches: 7. The CDR3 region has the DNA TGTGCCAGCAGTTCTGGACAGGGACCGGATGGCTACACCTTC. Amino acid sequence: CASSSGQGPDGYTF.